The sequence of this T cell receptor beta chain was determined in a study of OX40 agonist ivuxolimab in advanced cancers. The CDR3 runs to 17 residues. The germline V gene has CDR1 SGHNT and CDR2 YYREEE (reference sequence). Comment on this clone: One end of the junction is discordant with germline, which a read error may explain.

Here immunoSEQ multiplex PCR was the method, and the copy in TCRdb shows in-frame clones only, minus some. The sample holds 55,000 to 65,000 clones; 87% are singletons and the top ten take more than 0.35%. V gene TRBV5-4 combines with J gene TRBJ2-2; 10 bases match TRBD1. The sequencing used CD4+ or CD8+ T cells sorted from blood, collected in a trial of the OX40 agonist ivuxolimab. This TCR came from an adult with an advanced solid tumor such as melanoma, head and neck, liver or kidney cancer. The CDR3, as DNA: TGCGCCAGCAGCCAAGAGACGAGGACAGGGGGGACCGGGGAGCTGTTTTTT. Amino acids: CASSQETRTGGTGELFF.